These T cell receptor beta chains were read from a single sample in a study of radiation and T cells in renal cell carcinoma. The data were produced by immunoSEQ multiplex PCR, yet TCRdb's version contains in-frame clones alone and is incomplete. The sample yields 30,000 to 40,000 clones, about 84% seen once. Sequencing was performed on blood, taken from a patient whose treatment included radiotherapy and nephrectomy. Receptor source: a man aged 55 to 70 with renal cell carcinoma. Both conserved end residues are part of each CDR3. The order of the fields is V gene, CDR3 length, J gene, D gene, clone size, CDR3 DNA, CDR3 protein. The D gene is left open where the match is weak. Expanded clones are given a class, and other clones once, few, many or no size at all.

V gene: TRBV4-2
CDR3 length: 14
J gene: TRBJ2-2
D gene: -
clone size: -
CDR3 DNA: TGTGCCAGCAGCCAAGTAGGGGGGACCGGGGAGCTGTTTTTT
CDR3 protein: CASSQVGGTGELFF

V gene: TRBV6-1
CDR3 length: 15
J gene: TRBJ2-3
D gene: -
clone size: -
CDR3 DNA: TGTGCCAGCAGTGAGACCTTAAGGGCTACAGATACGCAGTATTTT
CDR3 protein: CASSETLRATDTQYF

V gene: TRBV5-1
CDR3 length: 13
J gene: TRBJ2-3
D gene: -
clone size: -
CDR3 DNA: TGCGCCAGCAGCTTGGAGTCCCAGGATACGCAGTATTTT
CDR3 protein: CASSLESQDTQYF

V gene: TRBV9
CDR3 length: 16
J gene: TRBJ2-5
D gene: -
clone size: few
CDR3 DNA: TGTGCCAGCAGTGAAAGGACGGTCGGGTACCAAGAGACCCAGTACTTC
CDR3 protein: CASSERTVGYQETQYF

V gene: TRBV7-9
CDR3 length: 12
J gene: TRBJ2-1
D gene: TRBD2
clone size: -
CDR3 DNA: TGCTTTCTAGCGGAAGCCTACAATGAGCAGTTCTTC
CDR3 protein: CFLAEAYNEQFF

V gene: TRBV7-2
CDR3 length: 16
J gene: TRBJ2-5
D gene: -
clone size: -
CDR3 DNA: TGTGCCAGCAGCTTATATAGCAGGGGGGCAGTAGAGACCCAGTACTTC
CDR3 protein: CASSLYSRGAVETQYF

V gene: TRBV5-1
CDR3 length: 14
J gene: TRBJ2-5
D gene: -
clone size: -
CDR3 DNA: TGCGCCAGCAGCTTGTTAGGGGGGCTGGAGACCCAGTACTTC
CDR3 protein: CASSLLGGLETQYF

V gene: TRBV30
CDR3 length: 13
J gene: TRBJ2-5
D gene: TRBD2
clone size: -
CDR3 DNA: TGTGCCTGGAGTGGCGGGAGAGGGGAGACCCAGTACTTC
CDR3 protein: CAWSGGRGETQYF

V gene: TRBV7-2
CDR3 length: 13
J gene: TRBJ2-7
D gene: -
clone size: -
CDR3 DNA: TGTGCCAGCAGCTTAATATTCAACTACGAGCAGTACTTC
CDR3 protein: CASSLIFNYEQYF

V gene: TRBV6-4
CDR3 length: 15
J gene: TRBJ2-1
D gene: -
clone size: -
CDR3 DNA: TGTGCCAGCAGTGACTCAAGGAGCTCCTACAATGAGCAGTTCTTC
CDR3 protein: CASSDSRSSYNEQFF

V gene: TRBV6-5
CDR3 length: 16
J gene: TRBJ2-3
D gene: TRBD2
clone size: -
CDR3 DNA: TGTGCCAGCAGTTACATAGCGGGAGGGTCGGCAGATACGCAGTATTTT
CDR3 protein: CASSYIAGGSADTQYF

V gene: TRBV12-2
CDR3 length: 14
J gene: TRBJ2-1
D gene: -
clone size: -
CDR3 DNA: TGTGCAAGTCGATTGGGACATCTGAGCAATGAGCAGTTCTTC
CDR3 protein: CASRLGHLSNEQFF

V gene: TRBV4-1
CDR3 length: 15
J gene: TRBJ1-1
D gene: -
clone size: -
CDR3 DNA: TGCGCCAGCACCACGACCAGGGATGAGGGCACTGAAGCTTTCTTT
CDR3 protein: CASTTTRDEGTEAFF

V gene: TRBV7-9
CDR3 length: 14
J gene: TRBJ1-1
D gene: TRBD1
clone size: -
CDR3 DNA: TGTGCCAGCAGCCCACCCGACAGGGGCTATGAAGCTTTCTTT
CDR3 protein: CASSPPDRGYEAFF

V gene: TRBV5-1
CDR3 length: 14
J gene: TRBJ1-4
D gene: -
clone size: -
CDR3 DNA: TGCGCCAGCAGCGACGGAACGGGGGGAGAAAAACTGTTTTTT
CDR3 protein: CASSDGTGGEKLFF

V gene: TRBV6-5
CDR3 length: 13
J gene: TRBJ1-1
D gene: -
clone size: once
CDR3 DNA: TGTGCCAGCAGTGAAACAATCAACACTGAAGCTTTCTTT
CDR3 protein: CASSETINTEAFF

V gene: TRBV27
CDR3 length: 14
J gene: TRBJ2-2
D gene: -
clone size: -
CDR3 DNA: TGTGCCAGCAGTTGGGGCCGCTCCACCGGGGAGCTGTTTTTT
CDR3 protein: CASSWGRSTGELFF

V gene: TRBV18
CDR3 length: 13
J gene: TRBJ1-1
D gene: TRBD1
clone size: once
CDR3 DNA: TGTGCCAGTCAGGGACAGGGGAACACTGAAGCTTTCTTT
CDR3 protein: CASQGQGNTEAFF

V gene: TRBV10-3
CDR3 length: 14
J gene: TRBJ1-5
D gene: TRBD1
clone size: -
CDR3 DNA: TGTGCCATCAGTGGGACAGGGAACAATCAGCCCCAGCATTTT
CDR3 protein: CAISGTGNNQPQHF

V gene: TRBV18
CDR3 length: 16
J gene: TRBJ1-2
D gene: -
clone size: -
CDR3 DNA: TGTGCCAGCTCACCACAGCGGGGCGAAACTAACTATGGCTACACCTTC
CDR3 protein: CASSPQRGETNYGYTF

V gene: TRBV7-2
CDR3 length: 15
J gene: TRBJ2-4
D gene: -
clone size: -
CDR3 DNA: TGTGCCAGCAGCTCCCCGGGACCAGCCAAAAACATTCAGTACTTC
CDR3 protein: CASSSPGPAKNIQYF

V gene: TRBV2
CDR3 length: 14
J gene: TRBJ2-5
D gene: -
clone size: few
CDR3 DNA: TGTGCCAGCAGTTTGTACGACTCCCAAGAGACCCAGTACTTC
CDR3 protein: CASSLYDSQETQYF

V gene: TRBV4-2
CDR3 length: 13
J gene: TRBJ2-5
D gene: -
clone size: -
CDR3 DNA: TGTGCCAGCAGCCTCCCTGGGAGTGAGACCCAGTACTTC
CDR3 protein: CASSLPGSETQYF

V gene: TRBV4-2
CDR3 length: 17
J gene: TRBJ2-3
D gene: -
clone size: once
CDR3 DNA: TGTGCCAGCAGCCAAGATAGGGGGTCGCTACTCACAGATACGCAGTATTTT
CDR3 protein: CASSQDRGSLLTDTQYF

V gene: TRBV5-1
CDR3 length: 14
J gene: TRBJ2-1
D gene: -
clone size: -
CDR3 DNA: TGCGCCAGCAACCCCCTGAGCTCCTACAATGAGCAGTTCTTC
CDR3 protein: CASNPLSSYNEQFF

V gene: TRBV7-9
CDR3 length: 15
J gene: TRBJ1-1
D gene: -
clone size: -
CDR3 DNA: TGTGCCAGCAGCTTAGGGGCCAGGGGAAACACTGAAGCTTTCTTT
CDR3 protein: CASSLGARGNTEAFF

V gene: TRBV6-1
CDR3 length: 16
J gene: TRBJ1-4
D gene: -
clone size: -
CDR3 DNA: TGTGCCAGCAGTGACAGACCTGCAGGCTCTAATGAAAAACTGTTTTTT
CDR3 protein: CASSDRPAGSNEKLFF

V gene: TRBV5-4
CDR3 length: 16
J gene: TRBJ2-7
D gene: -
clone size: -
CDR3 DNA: TGTGCCAGCAGCTTGATGGCGGGACCTAACCCCTACGAGCAGTACTTC
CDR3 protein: CASSLMAGPNPYEQYF

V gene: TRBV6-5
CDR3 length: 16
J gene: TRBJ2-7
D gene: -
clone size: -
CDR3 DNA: TGTGCCAGCAGTTACCGCTTAGGCCCCAGATCCTACGAGCAGTACTTC
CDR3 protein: CASSYRLGPRSYEQYF

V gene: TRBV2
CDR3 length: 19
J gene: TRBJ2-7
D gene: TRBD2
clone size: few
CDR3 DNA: TGTGCCAGCAGTCGACCAAACATCTACGGACTAGCGGGAGGTAGCGAGCAGTACTTC
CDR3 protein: CASSRPNIYGLAGGSEQYF

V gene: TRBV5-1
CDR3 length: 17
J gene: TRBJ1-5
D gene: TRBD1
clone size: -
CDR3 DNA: TGCGCCAGCAGCCCAGGAGCGGGACAGGGAGGCAATCAGCCCCAGCATTTT
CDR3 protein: CASSPGAGQGGNQPQHF

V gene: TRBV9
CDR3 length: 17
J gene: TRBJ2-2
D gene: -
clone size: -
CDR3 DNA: TGTGCCAGCAGCGATAGCGCGACGACGGGGAACACCGGGGAGCTGTTTTTT
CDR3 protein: CASSDSATTGNTGELFF

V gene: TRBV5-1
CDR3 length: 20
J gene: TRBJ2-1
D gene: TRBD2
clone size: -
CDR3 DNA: TGCGCCAGCAGCCCAGGACAGCTGGTCTATAGCGGGAGAGTAAGGAATGAGCAGTTCTTC
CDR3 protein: CASSPGQLVYSGRVRNEQFF

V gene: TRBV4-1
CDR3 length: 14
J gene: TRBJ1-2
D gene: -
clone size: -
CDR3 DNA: TGCGCCAGCAGCCCGCCGTCGGATTCGTATGGCTACACCTTC
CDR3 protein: CASSPPSDSYGYTF

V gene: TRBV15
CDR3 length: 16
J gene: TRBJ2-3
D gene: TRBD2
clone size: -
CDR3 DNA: TGTGCCACCAGCAGAGGACTAGCGGGAGCTACAGATACGCAGTATTTT
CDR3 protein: CATSRGLAGATDTQYF

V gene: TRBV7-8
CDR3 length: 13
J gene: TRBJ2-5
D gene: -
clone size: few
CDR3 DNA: TGTGCCAGCACTCCAGACGGGATGGAGACCCAGTACTTC
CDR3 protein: CASTPDGMETQYF

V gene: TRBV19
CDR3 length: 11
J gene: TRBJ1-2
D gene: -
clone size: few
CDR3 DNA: TGTGCCAGTAGTATAAGGCTTAGTTGGACCTTC
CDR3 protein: CASSIRLSWTF

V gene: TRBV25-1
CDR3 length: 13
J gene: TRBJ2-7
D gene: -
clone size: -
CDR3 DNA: TGTGCCAGCAGCTCGGGGTTATCCTACGAGCAGTACTTC
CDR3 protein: CASSSGLSYEQYF

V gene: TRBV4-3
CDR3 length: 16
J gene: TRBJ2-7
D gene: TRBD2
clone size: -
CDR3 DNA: TGCGCCAGCAGCCAGAGGACTAGCGGGAGTGTGTACGAGCAGTACTTC
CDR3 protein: CASSQRTSGSVYEQYF

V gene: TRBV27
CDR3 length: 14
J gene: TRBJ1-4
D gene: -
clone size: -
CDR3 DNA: TGTGCCAGCAGCGATCAGGTGAAAGGTGAAAAACTGTTTTTT
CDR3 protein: CASSDQVKGEKLFF

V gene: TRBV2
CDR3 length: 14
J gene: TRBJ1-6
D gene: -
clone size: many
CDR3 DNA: TGTGCCAGCGGGGCCGCTCTAGTCGAGTCACCCCTCCACTTT
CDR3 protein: CASGAALVESPLHF

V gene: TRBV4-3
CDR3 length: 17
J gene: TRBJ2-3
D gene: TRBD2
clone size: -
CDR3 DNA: TGCGCCAGCAGCCAAGGTCCTAGCGGGAGCAGCACAGATACGCAGTATTTT
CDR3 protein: CASSQGPSGSSTDTQYF

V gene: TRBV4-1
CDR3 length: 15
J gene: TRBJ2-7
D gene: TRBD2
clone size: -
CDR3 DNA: TGCGCCAGCAGCCACCCAACAGCGGGGCATTACGAGCAGTACTTC
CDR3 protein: CASSHPTAGHYEQYF

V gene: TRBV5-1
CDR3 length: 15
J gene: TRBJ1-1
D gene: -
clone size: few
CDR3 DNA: TGCGCCAGCAGCCTGTTCCGCCAAACGAACACTGAAGCTTTCTTT
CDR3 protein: CASSLFRQTNTEAFF

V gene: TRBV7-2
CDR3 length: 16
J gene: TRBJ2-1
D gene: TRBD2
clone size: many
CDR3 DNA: TGTGCCAGCAGACTCATAACTAGCGGGAGTATCGATGAGCAGTTCTTC
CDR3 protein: CASRLITSGSIDEQFF